A single sample is the source of the 27 T cell receptor beta chains below, sequenced in a study of control samples from healthy donors and cancer patients (dated by TCRdb to 2018 to 2020). The library was built by means of the immunoSEQ multiplex PCR assay. As stored in TCRdb, this immuneACCESS dataset retains in-frame rearrangements with V and J assigned. A fraction of the clones does not appear; measured against another copy, unresolved V genes explain less than half of the discrepancy, and the remainder lacks a known reason. The table for this sample lists roughly 80,000 clones; more than 70% of them were counted only once. The biggest ten clones account for roughly 5% of the sample. Sequenced sample: blood. These receptors came from a woman between 45 and 60 years old in good health.

The rearrangement links TRBV6-5 to TRBJ1-1, with 9 bases matching TRBD1. The length of the CDR3 is 13 residues. CDR1 and CDR2 (germline): MNHEY, SVGAGI. V was clipped by 5 bases and J by 7 bases; unmatched bases: 5. CDR3: CASSLQGAGEAFF. The CDR3 DNA reads as TGTGCCAGCAGTCTACAGGGGGCCGGTGAAGCTTTCTTT.

This clone was counted between two and nine times. The chain couples TRBV6-5 to TRBJ1-2; 8 bases align to TRBD1. Trimming at V came to 4 bases and at J to 7 bases, leaving 5 bases not matched to a gene. This CDR3 contains 13 residues. CDR1 and CDR2 (germline): MNHEY, SVGAGI. The CDR3 region is CASSFQGAGGYTF. CDR3 nucleotides: TGTGCCAGCAGTTTCCAGGGGGCAGGTGGCTACACCTTC.

J is TRBJ1-2 and V is TRBV15; 7 bases match TRBD1. V was pared by 3 bases and J by 7 bases, with 8 bases of the junction left unmatched. CDR3 size: 14 residues. CDR1 and CDR2 (germline): LNHNV, YYDKDF (reference sequence). The CDR3 is CATSSARTGGGYTF. As DNA, the CDR3 is TGTGCCACCAGCAGCGCCCGGACAGGCGGTGGCTACACCTTC.

The chain uses TRBV19 and TRBJ1-5; D uncertain. This CDR3 region has 13 residues. Germline-derived CDR1 and CDR2 are LNHDA and SQIVND (reference sequence). The V and J ends lost 5 bases and 0 bases respectively, with 5 bases between them. The CDR3: CASSSFSNQPQHF. CDR3 bases: TGTGCCAGTAGTTCGTTTAGCAATCAGCCCCAGCATTTT.

The rearrangement links TRBV4-1 to TRBJ1-6; TRBD1 might be the D (5 bases). Trimming removed 0 bases at V and 7 bases at J, with 10 bases between. There are 15 residues in the CDR3. Germline loops: CDR1 MGHRA, CDR2 YSYEKL. CDR3 DNA: TGCGCCAGCAGCCAAGATTTTCGACAGAATTCACCCCTCCACTTT. It yields the protein CASSQDFRQNSPLHF.

This chain joins TRBV9 and TRBJ2-3; TRBD1 aligns across 7 bases. In germline, CDR1 is SGDLS, CDR2 YYNGEE. CDR3 length equals 17 residues. The J segment lost 3 bases and the V segment lost 0 bases, leaving 10 bases of the junction unmatched. The CDR3 reads CASSVAQGMDLTDTQYF. CDR3 DNA sequence: TGTGCCAGCAGCGTAGCACAGGGGATGGATTTAACAGATACGCAGTATTTT. The entire variable domain, with the rest obtained from reference TRBV9 and TRBJ2-3, is as follows: DSGVTQTPKHLITATGQRVTLRCSPRSGDLSVYWYQQSLDQGLQFLIQYYNGEERAKGNILERFSAQQFPDLHSELNLSSLELGDSALYFCASSVAQGMDLTDTQYFGPGTRLTVL.

This sequence joins TRBV18 and TRBJ2-5, with D maybe TRBD1 (6 bases). There are 15 residues in the CDR3. The V gene's germline CDR1 is KGHSH and CDR2 LQKENI. V lost 0 bases and J lost 5, with 13 bases in between. CDR3: CASSPPTWGRETQYF. DNA for the CDR3: TGTGCCAGCTCACCACCTACCTGGGGGCGGGAGACCCAGTACTTC.

The chain couples TRBV27 to TRBJ1-1; D is uncertain. The CDR3 runs to 13 residues. Germline V CDR1 and CDR2: MNHEY, SMNVEV (reference sequence). V shed 2 bases and J shed 0 bases, with 4 bases lying between them. Written as DNA, the CDR3 is TGTGCCAGCAGTTTAGGTATGAACACTGAAGCTTTCTTT. Its translation: CASSLGMNTEAFF.

The chain combines TRBV6-1 with TRBJ1-5, with D perhaps TRBD1 (6 bases). The ends were cut back, 2 bases at V and 7 bases at J, with 12 bases in the middle. CDR1 MNHNS and CDR2 SASEGT come from the germline V gene. The CDR3 runs to 14 residues. Here the CDR3 DNA reads TGTGCCAGCAGTGAAAGCGGGGGCGGGCAGCCCCAGCATTTT. Translation gives CASSESGGGQPQHF.

The J gene is TRBJ1-1, the V gene TRBV9; D remains unclear. The CDR3 contains 15 residues. Looked up from germline, CDR1 is SGDLS and CDR2 is YYNGEE. Trimming shortened V by 3 bases and J by 4 bases, and 16 bases separated the two germline ends. CDR3 DNA sequence: TGTGCCAGCAGCGCGGGGTTAGTGGGTGCCACTGAAGCTTTCTTT. The encoded protein is CASSAGLVGATEAFF.

The chain combines TRBV4-1 with TRBJ2-7, with 11 nucleotides matching TRBD2. Germline values: CDR1 MGHRA, CDR2 YSYEKL. This CDR3 is built from 18 residues. Trimming removed 0 bases from V and 1 base from J; junction bases left unmatched: 8. The CDR3: CASSQDRSGTSGSYEQYF. The CDR3 DNA reads as TGCGCCAGCAGCCAAGATAGGAGCGGGACTAGCGGATCCTACGAGCAGTACTTC.

This chain uses TRBV4-1 with TRBJ1-5; TRBD1 is a possible D gene (5 bases). CDR3 size: 16 residues. The germline gives CDR1 MGHRA, CDR2 YSYEKL. The germline V and J ends were trimmed by 0 bases and 10 bases, with 19 bases remaining between them. The CDR3 reads CASSQEVGTNAYPQHF. The CDR3 DNA sequence: TGCGCCAGCAGCCAAGAAGTTGGGACGAACGCCTACCCCCAGCATTTT.

The V gene is TRBV2, the J gene TRBJ1-1; no definite D call. V was clipped by 4 bases and J by 7 bases, with 13 bases between them. CDR1 SNHLY and CDR2 FYNNEI come from the germline V gene. The CDR3 is 13 residues long. The CDR3 DNA follows: TGTGCCAGCAGTGTAGATTTCAACGTTGAAGCTTTCTTT. Protein: CASSVDFNVEAFF.

This clone was counted a few times. The chain has TRBV5-6 and TRBJ1-5; 10 positions agree with TRBD1. CDR1 SGHDT and CDR2 YYEEEE come from the germline V gene. There are 16 residues in the CDR3. The V and J ends lost 0 bases and 2 bases, in that order; junction bases with no gene match: 2. Here the CDR3 reads CASSLVGQGGNQPQHF. For the CDR3, the DNA is TGTGCCAGCAGCTTGGTTGGACAGGGGGGCAATCAGCCCCAGCATTTT. The whole variable domain, filled in from reference TRBV5-6 and TRBJ1-5, reads DAGVTQSPTHLIKTRGQQVTLRCSPKSGHDTVSWYQQALGQGPQFIFQYYEEEERQRGNFPDRFSGHQFPNYSSELNVNALLLGDSALYLCASSLVGQGGNQPQHFGDGTRLSIL.

The rearrangement joins TRBV7-9 to TRBJ1-2, with D perhaps matching TRBD1 (5 bases). The CDR3 is 15 amino acids. Per germline, CDR1 SEHNR and CDR2 FQNEAQ (reference sequence). Trimming removed 5 bases at V and 5 bases at J, with 18 bases between. CDR3 in amino acids: CASSPLSGGLYGYTF. CDR3 coding DNA: TGTGCCAGCAGCCCACTATCTGGGGGGTTGTATGGCTACACCTTC. Using reference TRBV7-9 and TRBJ1-2 for the parts outside the CDR3, the full variable domain is DTGVSQNPRHKITKRGQNVTFRCDPISEHNRLYWYRQTLGQGPEFLTYFQNEAQLEKSRLLSDRFSAERPKGSFSTLEIQRTEQGDSAMYLCASSPLSGGLYGYTFGSGTRLTVV.

The V call is TRBV6-1, the J call TRBJ2-7; 7 bases align to TRBD2. The V gene's germline CDR1 is MNHNS and CDR2 SASEGT. This CDR3 spans 18 amino acids. V was clipped by 1 base and J by 2 bases; unmatched bases: 14. CDR3 DNA sequence: TGTGCCAGCAGTGAAGGGGACGTATGGGGGGGTTCTGCCTACGAGCAGTACTTC. As protein: CASSEGDVWGGSAYEQYF.

As concerns this clone: The limits of the CDR3 on the DNA are not certain, so only TCRdb's listed CDR3 is given. The chain combines TRBV21-1 with TRBJ2-4; TRBD2 was called by the table and not checked on the DNA. TRBV21-1 is a pseudogene segment. The CDR3 length is 14 residues, termini included. The CDR3 reads CASYLVGRGNIQYF.

This sequence joins TRBV15 and TRBJ2-3; 10 nucleotides line up with TRBD2. V trimming: 3 bases; J trimming: 6 bases; junction bases outside the gene matches: 3. Germline values: CDR1 LNHNV, CDR2 YYDKDF (reference sequence). There are 14 residues in the CDR3. The CDR3 reads CATSRTSGFDTQYF. The CDR3 DNA is TGTGCCACCAGCAGGACTAGCGGGTTCGATACGCAGTATTTT.

V usage is TRBV6-6 and J usage is TRBJ1-2; D uncertain. The CDR3 runs to 15 residues. CDR1 is MNHNY and CDR2 is SVGAGI in the germline V gene (reference sequence). Trimming took 3 bases from V and 1 from J, leaving 12 bases between them. CDR3 loop: CASSYSGDLNYGYTF. The CDR3 DNA is TGTGCCAGCAGTTATTCGGGAGATCTTAACTATGGCTACACCTTC.

This clone was counted a few times. The chain is built from TRBV20-1 and TRBJ1-6; possible D gene TRBD1, 6 bases. Germline CDR1 DFQATT, CDR2 SNEGSKA (reference sequence). This CDR3 region has 12 residues. Trimming pared 3 bases from V and 9 bases from J, leaving 9 bases between. CDR3 nucleotides: TGCAGTGCTAGTTCGGGGGCTTCACCCCTCCACTTT. It translates to CSASSGASPLHF.

This rearrangement joins TRBV7-8 to TRBJ1-2, with a weak D call TRBD1 (6 bases). The V end lost 3 bases, the J end lost 1 base, and 12 bases lay between the germline ends. This CDR3 comprises 15 residues. Germline CDR1 reads SGHVS; CDR2 reads FQNEAQ. Written as DNA, the CDR3 is TGTGCCAGCAGCTTGGGGGACATCTTTAACTATGGCTACACCTTC. Encoded protein: CASSLGDIFNYGYTF.

The chain joins TRBV1 to TRBJ1-4; the table gives TRBD1 as D, unverified against the DNA. TRBV1 is a pseudogene. The CDR3 sequence is 18 residues long. The CDR3: CTSSQGGTGGRGNEKLFF. In nucleotides, the CDR3 is TGCACCAGCAGCCAAGGGGGGACAGGGGGCCGGGGAAATGAAAAACTGTTTTTT.

The gene calls are TRBV12-3 or TRBV12-4 and TRBJ1-5; the D is unclear. Deletions cut 2 bases from V and 5 bases from J, with 7 bases between. This CDR3 has 13 amino acids. As DNA, the CDR3 is TGTGCCAGCAGTTTACAACGCTATCAGCCCCAGCATTTT. Protein sequence: CASSLQRYQPQHF.

The gene calls are TRBV6-5 and TRBJ2-3, with D possibly TRBD2 on 6 matching bases. Germline V CDR1 and CDR2: MNHEY, SVGAGI. With 9 bases removed from V and 4 bases from J, the gap between germline ends came to 17 bases. The CDR3 loop spans 14 amino acids. The DNA of the CDR3 is TGTGCCAGTCCCCGGGACTCGAGGCCAGATACGCAGTATTTT. It codes for CASPRDSRPDTQYF.

This clone showed up just once. The gene calls are TRBV7-8 and TRBJ2-3; D gene ambiguous. The CDR3 is 15 amino acids. Germline V gene sequence: CDR1 SGHVS, CDR2 FQNEAQ. The ends were cut back, 3 bases at V and 4 bases at J, with 14 bases in the middle. This CDR3 reads CASSFLGQYSDTQYF. CDR3 DNA sequence: TGTGCCAGCAGCTTTCTCGGCCAGTATTCAGATACGCAGTATTTT.

This chain connects TRBV11-2 to TRBJ2-1, with unresolved D. CDR3 length: 15 amino acids. CDR1 and CDR2 (germline): SGHAT, FQNNGV. V was trimmed by 3 bases and J by 7 bases, leaving 16 bases between them. The CDR3 DNA reads as TGTGCCAGCAGCTTGATTGGACCCGATCAAAATGAGCAGTTCTTC. It codes for CASSLIGPDQNEQFF. The full variable domain, with the rest looked up from reference TRBV11-2 and TRBJ2-1, is EAGVAQSPRYKIIEKRQSVAFWCNPISGHATLYWYQQILGQGPKLLIQFQNNGVVDDSQLPKDRFSAERLKGVDSTLKIQPAKLEDSAVYLCASSLIGPDQNEQFFGPGTRLTVL.

This clone appeared once. The chain combines TRBV7-9 with TRBJ2-5; tentative D call: TRBD1 (6 bases). The CDR3 has 14 residues. In germline, CDR1 is SEHNR, CDR2 FQNEAQ (reference sequence). V lost 3 bases, J lost 11 bases, and 19 bases lay in between. The CDR3 nucleotides read TGTGCCAGCAGCTTCGTGAAACAGGGCCTCGTGCAGTACTTC. This codes for CASSFVKQGLVQYF.